The 10 T cell receptor beta chains listed next were all sequenced from one sample in a study of T cell responses to AZD1222 COVID-19 vaccine (dated by TCRdb to the early 2020s). Libraries came from the immunoSEQ multiplex PCR assay. Sourced from immuneACCESS, this table was stored by TCRdb with only in-frame sequences that have V and J called. A share of the clones is absent; for the studies checked, an unresolved V gene accounts for under half, and the remainder has no known explanation. The sample has under 150,000 clones on record, roughly 85% of them singletons. The ten largest clones add up to roughly 1.6% of the sample. The time point label, as the study defines it: baseline before first vaccination. The source was peripheral blood, collected on day 0 of AZD1222 vaccination. The receptor source for this set is an adult in good health.

V is TRBV4-1 and J is TRBJ1-2; no definite D call. The CDR3 covers 15 residues. V was pared by 0 bases and J by 0 bases, with 8 bases between. From germline, CDR1 is MGHRA and CDR2 YSYEKL. For the CDR3, the DNA is TGCGCCAGCAGCCAAGATGGTCAGCCTAACTATGGCTACACCTTC. Its protein is CASSQDGQPNYGYTF.

The J gene is TRBJ1-6, the V gene TRBV6-5, with 9 bases matching TRBD1. Germline V gene data show CDR1 as MNHEY and CDR2 as SVGAGI. This CDR3 has 15 amino acids. V trimming: 6 bases; J trimming: 7 bases; junction bases outside the gene matches: 7. This CDR3 reads CASRPGTGRNSPLHF. The CDR3 DNA is TGTGCCAGCAGACCCGGGACAGGGAGAAATTCACCCCTCCACTTT.

This chain joins TRBV6-5 and TRBJ1-1; a weak D match, TRBD1 (5 bases). The CDR3 runs 15 residues. With 9 bases removed from V and 0 bases from J, the gap between germline ends came to 17 bases. Germline CDR1 MNHEY, CDR2 SVGAGI. The CDR3 spells CASPKKGSLNTEAFF. For the CDR3, the DNA is TGTGCCAGTCCAAAAAAGGGGAGTCTGAACACTGAAGCTTTCTTT.

V is TRBV18 and J is TRBJ2-3; D is unclear. Germline V CDR1 and CDR2: KGHSH, LQKENI. The V and J ends lost 3 bases and 0 bases respectively, with 10 bases between them. This CDR3 is 15 amino acids long. CDR3 sequence reads: CASSPAAASTDTQYF. CDR3 in DNA: TGTGCCAGCTCACCCGCGGCAGCTAGCACAGATACGCAGTATTTT.

This clone was counted a single time. V is TRBV18 and J is TRBJ1-4; a possible D gene is TRBD1 (6 bases). The V and J ends lost 1 base and 4 bases respectively, with 13 bases between them. Germline V CDR1 and CDR2: KGHSH, LQKENI. This CDR3 comprises 16 residues. The CDR3 DNA reads as TGTGCCAGCTCACCACGGGGGACATCGGTTAATGAAAAACTGTTTTTT. Its protein product is CASSPRGTSVNEKLFF.

The chain couples TRBV9 to TRBJ2-3; D is unclear. CDR1 is SGDLS and CDR2 is YYNGEE in the germline V gene. This CDR3 has 14 amino acids. Trimming shortened V by 0 bases and J by 1 base, and 6 bases separated the two germline ends. The CDR3 protein is CASSVALGTDTQYF. The CDR3 DNA is TGTGCCAGCAGCGTAGCTTTGGGCACAGATACGCAGTATTTT.

The chain employs TRBV18 and TRBJ1-1, with D perhaps TRBD1 (6 bases). The CDR3 loop spans 16 amino acids. V lost 4 bases to trimming and J lost 0 bases, with 15 bases between them. Germline V gene data show CDR1 as KGHSH and CDR2 as LQKENI. CDR3 protein: CASSLGGGSMNTEAFF. As DNA, the CDR3 is TGTGCCAGCTCACTTGGAGGGGGATCCATGAACACTGAAGCTTTCTTT.

V gene TRBV7-8 combines with J gene TRBJ2-2, with 7 nucleotides matching TRBD1. Trimming removed 5 bases from V and 5 bases from J; junction bases left unmatched: 5. CDR3 length: 14 residues. CDR1 and CDR2 (germline): SGHVS, FQNEAQ. CDR3 DNA: TGTGCCAGCAGCCGAGGGGGCTCGACCGGGGAGCTGTTTTTT. Translation: CASSRGGSTGELFF.

The chain carries TRBV3-1 (or the pseudogene TRBV3-2) and TRBJ1-4, with D unresolved. This CDR3 is built from 12 residues. Germline V lookup: CDR1 LGHDT, CDR2 YNNKEL (reference sequence). Trimming shortened V by 5 bases and J by 8 bases, and 9 bases separated the two germline ends. CDR3 DNA: TGTGCCAGCAGCACAGACCAGGAAAAACTGTTTTTT. It specifies CASSTDQEKLFF.

This clone was seen a handful of times. CDR3 DNA: TGTGCCAGCTCAGACCGGGACAGCTCTGGAAACACCATATATTTT. Residues: CASSDRDSSGNTIYF. This rearrangement joins TRBV18 to TRBJ1-3; 7 positions agree with TRBD1. With V trimmed by 5 bases and J by 0 bases, 4 bases remained unmatched. CDR1 is KGHSH, CDR2 LQKENI, per germline. The CDR3 has 15 residues.